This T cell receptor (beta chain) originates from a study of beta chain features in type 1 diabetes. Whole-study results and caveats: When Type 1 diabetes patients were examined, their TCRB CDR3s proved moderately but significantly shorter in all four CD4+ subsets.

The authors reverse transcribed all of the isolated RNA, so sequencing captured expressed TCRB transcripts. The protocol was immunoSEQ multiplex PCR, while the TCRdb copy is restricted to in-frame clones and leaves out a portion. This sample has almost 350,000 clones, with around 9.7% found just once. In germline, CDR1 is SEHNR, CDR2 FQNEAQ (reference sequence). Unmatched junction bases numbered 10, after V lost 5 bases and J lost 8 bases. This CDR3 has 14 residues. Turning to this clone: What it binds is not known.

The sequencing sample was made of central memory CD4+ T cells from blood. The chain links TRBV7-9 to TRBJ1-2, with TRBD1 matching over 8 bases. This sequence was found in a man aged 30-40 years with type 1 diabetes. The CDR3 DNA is TGTGCCAGCAGCCCGGGACAGGATTTTAACGGCTACACCTTC. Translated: CASSPGQDFNGYTF.